The 11 T cell receptor beta chains below come from one sample, sequenced in a study of Ad26.COV2.S vaccination and SARS-CoV-2 variants. Profiled with immunoSEQ multiplex PCR; TCRdb holds only in-frame clones, not every one. The sample lists fewer than 800,000 clones; more than 70% were seen once. As to treatment: roughly 18 received Ad26.COV2.S at low or high dose, single or two shots; five or six received placebo; per-sample allocation not given. Vaccine and placebo recipients were sampled on day 63 after the first injection. The sample was peripheral blood, taken in a trial of Ad26.COV2.S vaccine versus placebo. All receptors come from a person between 18 and 65 years old who received the Ad26.COV2.S COVID-19 vaccine or a placebo.

The rearrangement uses TRBV4-2 and TRBJ1-1, with D unresolved. With 0 bases removed from V and 0 bases from J, the gap between germline ends came to 11 bases. The CDR3 covers 16 residues. Germline V gives CDR1 LGHNA, CDR2 YNFKEQ. CDR3 DNA sequence: TGTGCCAGCAGCCAAGATCGTTCCCCCATGAACACTGAAGCTTTCTTT. It yields the protein CASSQDRSPMNTEAFF.

The genes are TRBV6-5 and TRBJ2-1, with a weak D call TRBD2 (5 bases). The germline V gene encodes CDR1 MNHEY and CDR2 SVGAGI. Trimming took 8 bases from V and 4 from J, leaving 12 bases between them. This CDR3 contains 13 residues. The CDR3 DNA reads TGTGCCAGCGGGAGAAGTCAATACAATGAGCAGTTCTTC. This sequence encodes CASGRSQYNEQFF.

The chain uses TRBV5-8 and TRBJ2-1; 7 bases are shared with TRBD1. Losses at the gene ends were 0 bases for V and 3 bases for J; bases not matched to a gene: 0. The CDR3 is 14 residues long. Germline values: CDR1 SGHTS, CDR2 YDEGEE. The CDR3 coding sequence is TGTGCCAGCAGCTTGGGACAGGGCTACAATGAGCAGTTCTTC. This gives the protein CASSLGQGYNEQFF.

This chain joins TRBV11-2 and TRBJ2-5; D unresolved. Germline V gene data show CDR1 as SGHAT and CDR2 as FQNNGV. This CDR3 region has 15 residues. Trimming took 0 bases from V and 2 from J, leaving 10 bases between them. CDR3 residues: CASSLDTTTQETQYF. CDR3 in DNA: TGTGCCAGCAGCTTAGATACGACGACACAAGAGACCCAGTACTTC. The full variable domain, completed using reference TRBV11-2 and TRBJ2-5, is EAGVAQSPRYKIIEKRQSVAFWCNPISGHATLYWYQQILGQGPKLLIQFQNNGVVDDSQLPKDRFSAERLKGVDSTLKIQPAKLEDSAVYLCASSLDTTTQETQYFGPGTRLLVL.

The chain carries TRBV5-4 and TRBJ1-2; D gene ambiguous. Germline CDR1 and CDR2: SGHNT and YYREEE (reference sequence). Trimming took 0 bases from V and 2 from J, leaving 11 bases between them. The CDR3 loop spans 15 amino acids. The CDR3 reads CASSLEARRNYGYTF. CDR3 nucleotides: TGTGCCAGCAGCTTGGAGGCACGACGAAACTATGGCTACACCTTC.

The V gene is TRBV5-6, the J gene TRBJ1-2, with TRBD1 matching over 8 bases. CDR3 length: 16 residues. Germline values: CDR1 SGHDT, CDR2 YYEEEE. V was clipped by 0 bases and J by 8 bases; unmatched bases: 12. CDR3: CASSLDQGAALRGYTF. DNA for the CDR3: TGTGCCAGCAGCTTGGATCAGGGGGCAGCTTTAAGGGGCTACACCTTC. Filled out from reference TRBV5-6 and TRBJ1-2, the complete variable domain reads DAGVTQSPTHLIKTRGQQVTLRCSPKSGHDTVSWYQQALGQGPQFIFQYYEEEERQRGNFPDRFSGHQFPNYSSELNVNALLLGDSALYLCASSLDQGAALRGYTFGSGTRLTVV.

The chain carries TRBV5-1 and TRBJ2-4; D tentatively fits TRBD1 or TRBD2 (5 bases each). The V gene lost 4 bases and the J gene lost 4 bases, with 9 bases spanning the gap. The CDR3 runs to 13 residues. The germline CDR1 and CDR2 sequences are SGHRS and YFSETQ. The CDR3, as DNA: TGCGCCAGCAGCAGGGACGGGAAAAACATTCAGTACTTC. It codes for CASSRDGKNIQYF.

The rearrangement uses TRBV7-9 and TRBJ1-5; D not certain. There are 14 residues in the CDR3. Trimming stripped 5 bases from V and 0 bases from J, with 8 bases between. The germline gives CDR1 SEHNR, CDR2 FQNEAQ (reference sequence). CDR3 nucleotide sequence: TGTGCCAGCAGCGGACTTTTTAGCAATCAGCCCCAGCATTTT. Protein sequence: CASSGLFSNQPQHF.

The chain has TRBV5-6 and TRBJ1-2; no clear D. Germline V lookup: CDR1 SGHDT, CDR2 YYEEEE. The CDR3 consists of 15 residues. The germline V and J ends were trimmed by 0 bases and 5 bases, with 14 bases remaining between them. CDR3 in DNA: TGTGCCAGCAGCTTGGAGACCGGGCCAAGATATGGCTACACCTTC. Translated: CASSLETGPRYGYTF.

This clone was detected once. The chain joins TRBV6-5 to TRBJ1-2, with D tentatively TRBD1 (5 bases). The CDR3 has 13 residues. Germline V gene sequence: CDR1 MNHEY, CDR2 SVGAGI. The V end lost 2 bases, the J end lost 5 bases, and 9 bases lay between the germline ends. CDR3 DNA: TGTGCCAGCAGTTACGGGGCCTTTTATGGCTACACCTTC. Translated, it gives CASSYGAFYGYTF.

The CDR3 nucleotides are TGTGCCAGCAGCCAAGCCAACGGGGGCTATGGCTACACCTTC. Amino acids: CASSQANGGYGYTF. The V and J genes are TRBV14 and TRBJ1-2; a possible D gene is TRBD1 (5 bases). In germline, CDR1 is SGHDN, CDR2 FVKESK. With 1 base removed from V and 4 bases from J, the gap between germline ends came to 10 bases. This CDR3 has 14 residues.